One and the same sample provided the 15 T cell receptor beta chains below, sequenced in a study of blood T cell repertoires in COVID-19. The method was immunoSEQ multiplex PCR; TCRdb's version includes in-frame clones alone and lacks a portion of them. The profile shows 270,000 or so clones, 86% of them singletons. The material sequenced was PBMCs or T cells enriched from blood (not recorded which). All receptors come from a woman younger than 35 who had recovered from COVID-19.

This chain connects TRBV5-1 to TRBJ2-1, with 10 bases aligning to TRBD1. CDR3 length equals 16 residues. V dropped 6 bases and J dropped 6; count of bases not matched to a gene: 12. The germline V gene has CDR1 SGHRS and CDR2 YFSETQ. The CDR3 here is CASTAYGTGDGNEQFF. The CDR3 nucleotides read TGCGCCAGCACCGCTTACGGGACAGGGGACGGCAATGAGCAGTTCTTC.

J is TRBJ2-7 and V is TRBV5-1; TRBD1 is a possible D gene (5 bases). The CDR3 is made up of 15 amino acids. CDR1 SGHRS and CDR2 YFSETQ come from the germline V gene. V shed 4 bases and J shed 4 bases, with 18 bases lying between them. CDR3: CASSPDKSISYEQYF. In DNA, the CDR3 is TGCGCCAGCAGCCCGGACAAGTCCATTTCGTACGAGCAGTACTTC.

The V call is TRBV6-6, the J call TRBJ2-5; TRBD1 matches 11 bases. The germline V gene encodes CDR1 MNHNY and CDR2 SVGAGI (reference sequence). CDR3 length: 17 amino acids. Germline trimming cut 5 bases from V and 5 bases from J; bases unmatched to any gene: 13. As DNA, the CDR3 is TGTGCCAGCAGTCGAATACCCGGGACAGGGGGGAGGGAGACCCAGTACTTC. Residues: CASSRIPGTGGRETQYF.

The chain combines TRBV11-2 with TRBJ2-3, with D maybe TRBD1 (8 bases). This CDR3 region has 17 residues. Germline V gene data show CDR1 as SGHAT and CDR2 as FQNNGV. The V gene lost 4 bases and the J gene lost 4 bases, with 21 bases spanning the gap. DNA for the CDR3: TGTGCCAGCAGCTCGAACCGACAGGGGAGGGTTGCAGATACGCAGTATTTT. This codes for CASSSNRQGRVADTQYF.

The chain combines TRBV6-5 with TRBJ1-5; D gene unclear. The CDR3 consists of 13 residues. Trimming took 5 bases from V and 7 from J, leaving 12 bases between them. The germline V gene has CDR1 MNHEY and CDR2 SVGAGI. This CDR3 is CASSPRREQPQHF. The CDR3 DNA follows: TGTGCCAGCAGTCCCAGGAGGGAACAGCCCCAGCATTTT.

The chain joins TRBV6-1 to TRBJ1-3; D not resolved. Germline V gives CDR1 MNHNS, CDR2 SASEGT. Between the trimmed V and J ends, which lost 0 bases and 0 bases, there was a span of 6 bases. This CDR3 spans 15 amino acids. CDR3 bases: TGTGCCAGCAGTGAAGCAGAGGGCTCTGGAAACACCATATATTTT. Its protein product is CASSEAEGSGNTIYF.

The rearrangement uses TRBV10-1 and TRBJ1-2; 10 bases are shared with TRBD1. With 7 bases clipped from V and 4 bases from J, the junction kept 9 bases outside the gene matches. The CDR3 spans 15 residues. Per the germline V gene, CDR1 is WNHNN and CDR2 is SYGVQD (reference sequence). The CDR3: CASTRRQGAGYGYTF. As DNA, the CDR3 is TGCGCCAGCACACGGAGACAGGGGGCAGGCTATGGCTACACCTTC.

The V call is TRBV6-1, the J call TRBJ1-1; a weak D match, TRBD1 (6 bases). The CDR3 is made up of 14 amino acids. Looked up from germline, CDR1 is MNHNS and CDR2 is SASEGT. V lost 2 bases and J lost 3, with 10 bases in between. CDR3: CASSEFRGDTEAFF. The CDR3 DNA is TGTGCCAGCAGTGAATTCAGGGGTGACACTGAAGCTTTCTTT.

V is TRBV27 and J is TRBJ2-4, with a weak D call TRBD1 (5 bases). CDR3 length equals 20 residues. The germline V and J ends were trimmed by 1 base and 0 bases, with 22 bases remaining between them. Germline CDR1 is MNHEY and CDR2 is SMNVEV (reference sequence). CDR3 region: CASSLFPTDEIPSAKNIQYF. The CDR3 DNA follows: TGTGCCAGCAGTTTATTCCCGACAGACGAGATACCTTCAGCCAAAAACATTCAGTACTTC.

This clone was seen once. The chain combines TRBV7-8 with TRBJ1-1; maybe TRBD1 (5 bases). Germline assignment: CDR1 SGHVS and CDR2 FQNEAQ. V was trimmed by 0 bases and J by 7 bases, leaving 12 bases between them. This CDR3 has 14 amino acids. For the CDR3, the DNA is TGTGCCAGCAGCTTAGCGGGGGGGATTTATGAAGCTTTCTTT. It yields the protein CASSLAGGIYEAFF.

The chain has TRBV7-3 and TRBJ1-6; D uncertain. The germline V gene encodes CDR1 SGHTA and CDR2 FQGTGA. The V end lost 0 bases, the J end lost 7 bases, and 10 bases lay between the germline ends. The CDR3 length is 15 residues. CDR3 sequence (DNA): TGTGCCAGCAGCTTAACGTTCGGAGGAAATTCACCCCTCCACTTT. Protein sequence: CASSLTFGGNSPLHF.

This clone was seen just once. The chain uses TRBV7-2 and TRBJ2-3; a possible D gene is TRBD2 (5 bases). This CDR3 spans 18 amino acids. CDR1 and CDR2 from the germline V gene are SGHTA and FQGNSA. Trimming took 3 bases from V and 0 from J, leaving 19 bases between them. Written as DNA, the CDR3 is TGTGCCAGCAGCTTTTCCCCCCTGGCCCGGACTAGCACAGATACGCAGTATTTT. Residues: CASSFSPLARTSTDTQYF.

This rearrangement joins TRBV19 to TRBJ2-2, with 9 bases fitting TRBD1. V lost 5 bases and J lost 4; bases outside the gene matches: 20. Germline lookup yields CDR1 LNHDA and CDR2 SQIVND (reference sequence). The CDR3 is made up of 20 amino acids. This chain's CDR3 is CASSPDRDRDFYSLTGELFF. Here the CDR3 DNA reads TGTGCCAGTAGTCCAGACCGGGACAGGGACTTTTACTCCCTCACCGGGGAGCTGTTTTTT.

V is TRBV27 and J is TRBJ2-1; 8 bases agree with TRBD2. The CDR3 is 16 amino acids. The ends lost 3 bases at V and 1 base at J; junction bases unmatched: 5. Germline V lookup: CDR1 MNHEY, CDR2 SMNVEV (reference sequence). CDR3 sequence reads: CASSFFTGGSYNEQFF. The CDR3 DNA reads TGTGCCAGCAGTTTTTTTACGGGAGGGTCCTACAATGAGCAGTTCTTC.

The CDR3 sequence is CASRAKGGGYEQYF. CDR3 coding DNA: TGTGCCAGCAGAGCCAAGGGCGGGGGGTACGAGCAGTACTTC. The rearrangement joins TRBV5-8 to TRBJ2-7, with TRBD2 matching 8 bases. The CDR3 covers 14 residues. The germline V gene has CDR1 SGHTS and CDR2 YDEGEE. V lost 5 bases and J lost 4; bases outside the gene matches: 8.